These 24 T cell receptor beta chains were all obtained from the same sample, sequenced in a study of T cells in Graves' hyperthyroidism and ophthalmopathy. Amplified TCR beta CDR3 regions came from RNA transcripts. The HTBI primer set drove a first-round RT-PCR of the TCR CDR3. TCRdb recomputed calls from the multiplex PCR reads with MiXCR, one row per CDR3 protein. This sample has hundreds of thousands of distinct CDR3 sequences, with 20% to 25% found just once. Sequenced input: blood. All receptors derive from a young man with Graves' ophthalmopathy.

This clonotype was detected many times. V is TRBV11-1 and J is TRBJ2-7, with 8 bases lining up with TRBD2. V lost 4 bases to trimming and J lost 2 bases; unmatched junction nucleotides: 4. Germline CDR1 is SGHAT and CDR2 is FQDESV (reference sequence). The CDR3 spans 14 residues. CDR3 protein: CASSSTSVTYEQYF. The CDR3 DNA follows: TGTGCCAGCAGCTCGACTAGCGTAACCTACGAGCAGTACTTC. Together with reference TRBV11-1 and TRBJ2-7, the CDR3 gives the full variable domain: EAEVAQSPRYKITEKSQAVAFWCDPISGHATLYWYRQILGQGPELLVQFQDESVVDDSQLPKDRFSAERLKGVDSTLKIQPAELGDSAMYLCASSSTSVTYEQYFGPGTRLTVT.

This clonotype has a handful of counts. This chain connects TRBV7-2 to TRBJ1-2; tentatively, D is TRBD1 (5 bases). This CDR3 has 14 amino acids. The V end was cut by 5 bases, the J end by 0 bases, with 10 bases between. Germline V CDR1 and CDR2: SGHTA, FQGNSA. CDR3 nucleotide sequence: TGTGCCAGCAGCCCAGTGGGGGCTAACTATGGCTACACCTTC. The encoded protein is CASSPVGANYGYTF.

This chain joins TRBV19 and TRBJ1-5; no firm D call. CDR1 is LNHDA and CDR2 is SQIVND in the germline V gene (reference sequence). Trimming took 5 bases from V and 7 from J, leaving 9 bases between them. The CDR3 covers 12 residues. CDR3 coding DNA: TGTGCCAGTAGTGACTCGGGACAGCCCCAGCATTTT. It translates to CASSDSGQPQHF. Based on the CDR3 plus reference TRBV19 and TRBJ1-5, the full variable domain is DGGITQSPKYLFRKEGQNVTLSCEQNLNHDAMYWYRQDPGQGLRLIYYSQIVNDFQKGDIAEGYSVSREKKESFPLTVTSAQKNPTAFYLCASSDSGQPQHFGDGTRLSIL.

This clonotype was recorded many times. The chain recombines TRBV28 with TRBJ1-2; tentative D call: TRBD1 (5 bases). CDR3 length: 14 residues. Germline V gives CDR1 MDHEN, CDR2 SYDVKM. V lost 6 bases and J 5 bases, leaving 16 bases between the germline ends. CDR3 in DNA: TGTGCCAGCAGCTCCGGAGACAGAATTTATGGCTACACCTTC. It is translated as CASSSGDRIYGYTF.

In this sample, this clonotype turned up a few times. The CDR3 here is CASSSGTSGPSTDTQYF. DNA for the CDR3: TGTGCCAGCAGCTCGGGGACTAGCGGGCCGAGCACAGATACGCAGTATTTT. This chain connects TRBV7-6 to TRBJ2-3, with 12 bases aligning to TRBD2. V shed 4 bases and J 0 bases; nucleotides not matched to a gene: 5. CDR3 length: 17 amino acids. The germline CDR1 and CDR2 sequences are SGHVS and FNYEAQ.

This chain connects TRBV11-2 to TRBJ1-2; D is unresolved. Germline-derived CDR1 and CDR2 are SGHAT and FQNNGV. V gave up 5 bases and J gave up 2 bases, with 12 bases separating them. The CDR3 covers 14 residues. DNA of the CDR3: TGTGCCAGCAGCGCAGGAGGGTCAAACTATGGCTACACCTTC. The encoded protein is CASSAGGSNYGYTF.

The table lists this clonotype with many counts. J is TRBJ2-7 and V is TRBV7-9, with a weak D call TRBD2 (6 bases). Germline values: CDR1 SEHNR, CDR2 FQNEAQ (reference sequence). CDR3 size: 16 residues. The V end was cut by 1 base, the J end by 5 bases, with 18 bases between. CDR3 in amino acids: CASSLGVSGQRDEQYF. CDR3 nucleotide sequence: TGTGCCAGCAGCTTAGGGGTCTCGGGGCAGCGGGACGAGCAGTACTTC.

This clonotype occurred many times. The chain has TRBV28 and TRBJ1-1, with D perhaps TRBD1 (6 bases). This CDR3 region has 13 residues. Per germline, CDR1 MDHEN and CDR2 SYDVKM. Trimming stripped 3 bases from V and 4 bases from J, with 9 bases between. The CDR3 reads CASSLAGVTEAFF. CDR3 coding DNA: TGTGCCAGCAGTTTGGCAGGGGTCACTGAAGCTTTCTTT.

This clonotype has a handful of counts. The chain links TRBV4-1 to TRBJ2-2, with 7 bases identical to TRBD2. Germline V lookup: CDR1 MGHRA, CDR2 YSYEKL. The CDR3 length is 15 residues. With V trimmed by 1 base and J by 2 bases, 1 base remained unmatched. The DNA for the CDR3 is TGCGCCAGCAGCCAAGGAGCGGGAAACACCGGGGAGCTGTTTTTT. It yields the protein CASSQGAGNTGELFF.

This sequence joins TRBV6-5 and TRBJ1-6, with TRBD1 as a possible D gene (6 bases). The CDR3 runs to 14 residues. V was pared by 2 bases and J by 10 bases, with 12 bases between. Germline loops: CDR1 MNHEY, CDR2 SVGAGI. CDR3 loop: CASSYTDSQSPLHF. The CDR3 DNA sequence: TGTGCCAGCAGTTACACGGACAGCCAGTCACCCCTCCACTTT.

Of note for this clonotype: A much larger clone differs from this one at a single base, so this may be a read error. This chain links TRBV7-9 with TRBJ2-7, with D maybe TRBD1 (6 bases). The CDR3 consists of 17 residues. Germline CDR1 is SEHNR and CDR2 is FQNEAQ (reference sequence). The CDR3 loop reads CGSSLLPRPAGAYEQYF. The CDR3 DNA follows: TGTGGCAGCAGCTTATTACCCCGTCCGGCAGGGGCCTACGAGCAGTACTTC.

CDR3 sequence: CASSIGTGREKLFF. For the CDR3, the DNA is TGTGCCAGTAGTATCGGGACAGGGCGAGAAAAACTGTTTTTT. The chain is built from TRBV19 and TRBJ1-4; 9 nucleotides agree with TRBD1. The CDR3 covers 14 residues. Trimming at V came to 3 bases and at J to 8 bases, leaving 4 bases not matched to a gene. From germline, CDR1 is LNHDA and CDR2 SQIVND (reference sequence). Combining the CDR3 with reference TRBV19 and TRBJ1-4 gives the whole variable domain DGGITQSPKYLFRKEGQNVTLSCEQNLNHDAMYWYRQDPGQGLRLIYYSQIVNDFQKGDIAEGYSVSREKKESFPLTVTSAQKNPTAFYLCASSIGTGREKLFFGSGTQLSVL.

This clonotype appeared many times. The rearrangement joins TRBV14 to TRBJ2-5; 8 nucleotides match TRBD2. Germline trimming cut 0 bases from V and 11 bases from J; bases unmatched to any gene: 5. Germline V gene lookup returns CDR1 SGHDN and CDR2 FVKESK. The CDR3 runs to 13 residues. The CDR3 nucleotides are TGTGCCAGCAGCCAAGATCCGACTAGCGCTCAGTACTTC. Translated, it gives CASSQDPTSAQYF.

This clonotype was picked up many times. The V and J genes are TRBV11-3 and TRBJ2-3; tentative D call: TRBD1 (5 bases). The germline V and J ends were trimmed by 5 bases and 4 bases, with 10 bases remaining between them. The CDR3 is made up of 13 amino acids. Germline V gives CDR1 SGHNT, CDR2 YENEEA. The CDR3 DNA reads as TGTGCCAGCAGCACCGACAGTCCAGATACGCAGTATTTT. Translating gives CASSTDSPDTQYF.

This clonotype was seen repeatedly, ten times or more. The rearrangement joins TRBV5-1 to TRBJ1-2; no reliable D call. CDR1 and CDR2 (germline): SGHRS, YFSETQ. V lost 0 bases to trimming and J lost 8 bases, with 17 bases between them. CDR3 length equals 15 residues. For the CDR3, the DNA is TGCGCCAGCAGCTTGGATGGAGAGTCGAGTAGGGGCTACACCTTC. It translates to CASSLDGESSRGYTF.

Concerning this clonotype itself: It may be a read error: a sequence one base away is much more abundant. J is TRBJ2-7 and V is TRBV28; TRBD1 aligns across 8 bases. The CDR3 covers 14 residues. After removal of 5 bases from V and 6 bases from J, the junction contained 9 bases not matched to a gene. Germline V CDR1 and CDR2: MDHEN, SYDVKM. CDR3 sequence reads: CASSLTGTGPEQYF. The CDR3 DNA reads TGTGCCAGCAGTCTCACCGGGACAGGTCCCGAGCAGTACTTC.

This clonotype showed up just a few times. The rearrangement joins TRBV13 to TRBJ2-1; TRBD1 aligns across 7 bases. V shed 6 bases and J 0 bases; nucleotides not matched to a gene: 8. Germline assignment: CDR1 PRHDT and CDR2 FYEKMQ (reference sequence). The CDR3 loop spans 16 amino acids. CDR3 amino acids: CASRPQAGGSYNEQFF. As DNA, the CDR3 is TGTGCCAGCAGGCCTCAGGCAGGGGGCTCCTACAATGAGCAGTTCTTC.

The J gene is TRBJ2-1, the V gene TRBV5-1; weak D call: TRBD1 (6 bases). This CDR3 spans 15 amino acids. Trimming removed 4 bases at V and 5 bases at J, with 16 bases between. Germline CDR1 reads SGHRS; CDR2 reads YFSETQ. As DNA, the CDR3 is TGCGCCAGCAGCCGCCCCGAGGCAGGGGACAATGAGCAGTTCTTC. Protein sequence: CASSRPEAGDNEQFF.

This clonotype came up a few times. This chain uses TRBV20-1 with TRBJ2-7; TRBD1 matches 7 bases. The V gene end was trimmed by 2 bases and the J gene end by 3 bases; junction bases not matched to a gene: 4. Per the germline V gene, CDR1 is DFQATT and CDR2 is SNEGSKA (reference sequence). The CDR3 consists of 13 residues. The CDR3 region is CSARPGTDYEQYF. Written as DNA, the CDR3 is TGCAGTGCTAGACCCGGGACAGACTACGAGCAGTACTTC.

This clonotype was detected ten times or more. The genes are TRBV28 and TRBJ1-1; TRBD1 matches at 7 bases. Trimming at V came to 3 bases and at J to 7 bases, leaving 11 bases not matched to a gene. The CDR3 contains 15 residues. CDR1 is MDHEN, CDR2 SYDVKM, per germline. The CDR3 bases are TGTGCCAGCAGTTTTATAGGGCAGGGGGTTAGTGAAGCTTTCTTT. Translated: CASSFIGQGVSEAFF.

The table lists this clonotype with many counts. The V gene is TRBV28, the J gene TRBJ2-3, with TRBD1 identical over 10 bases. This CDR3 spans 15 amino acids. V shed 3 bases and J 4 bases; nucleotides not matched to a gene: 4. Germline-derived CDR1 and CDR2 are MDHEN and SYDVKM. The CDR3 sequence is CASSFRDRGPDTQYF. As DNA, the CDR3 is TGTGCCAGCAGTTTCCGGGACAGGGGTCCAGATACGCAGTATTTT.

The chain links TRBV6-2 or TRBV6-3 to TRBJ2-1; D gene ambiguous. CDR1 is MNHEY, CDR2 SVGEGT, per germline. The CDR3 has 14 residues. V lost 3 bases to trimming and J lost 4 bases, with 10 bases between them. The CDR3 DNA sequence: TGTGCCAGCAGTTATGGTCCCGATTACAATGAGCAGTTCTTC. It is translated as CASSYGPDYNEQFF.

The chain is built from TRBV10-1 and TRBJ1-4; D ambiguous. The length of the CDR3 is 13 residues. V dropped 5 bases and J dropped 6 bases, with 10 bases sitting between them. Germline V gene sequence: CDR1 WNHNN, CDR2 SYGVQD (reference sequence). CDR3 sequence (DNA): TGCGCCAGCAGTCCGGGAAGGCATGAAAAACTGTTTTTT. Residues: CASSPGRHEKLFF.

Note on this clonotype: Possible read error: a much larger clone is one base away. This chain connects TRBV29-1 to TRBJ1-2, with a tentative D call TRBD1 (6 bases). Germline V gives CDR1 SQVTM, CDR2 ANQGSEA. Trimming removed 0 bases at V and 10 bases at J, with 21 bases between. This CDR3 contains 15 residues. CDR3 DNA sequence: TGCAGCGTTGAAGATCTCCCAGGACAGCAACAAGTCTACACCTTC. Protein: CSVEDLPGQQQVYTF.